The rows below give T cell receptor beta chains drawn from one sample of a study of beta chain features in type 1 diabetes. Measured with immunoSEQ multiplex PCR; TCRdb has only the in-frame clones, and not every one. This table has roughly 240,000 clones, 13% to 15% appearing once. Sample: naive CD4+ T cells from blood. The receptors stem from a woman in her thirties or forties in good health. CDR3s include the opening cysteine and the closing phenylalanine or tryptophan. The D gene is left open where the match is weak. Size tells how often a clone was seen (once, few, many) or the class of an expanded clone, and some rows leave it out.

CDR3nt	CDR3aa	d_gene	j_gene	abundance	v_gene
TGTGCCAGCAGTGCCCTGCGGACTAGCGGGGAGACCCAGTACTTC	CASSALRTSGETQYF	TRBD2	TRBJ2-5	-	TRBV6-1
TGTGCCAGCAGCTTTAGATTGGGGACAGGGGGCCATGAGCAGTTCTTC	CASSFRLGTGGHEQFF	TRBD1	TRBJ2-1	few	TRBV7-2
TGTGCCAGCAGCCTGGGGGGTAGCGGGGGCAAAAACATTCAGTACTTC	CASSLGGSGGKNIQYF	TRBD2	TRBJ2-4	-	TRBV5-4
TGTGCCAGCAGCTTGTCACAGATGAACAATCAGCCCCAGCATTTT	CASSLSQMNNQPQHF	-	TRBJ1-5	-	TRBV7-2
TGTGCCAGCAGCTTAGTCTCGACGGCTGCGGGCACCGGGGAGCTGTTTTTT	CASSLVSTAAGTGELFF	-	TRBJ2-2	-	TRBV7-2
TGTGCTAGTGAACGGGACAGCCCCTACAATCAGCCCCAGCATTTT	CASERDSPYNQPQHF	TRBD1	TRBJ1-5	-	TRBV12-5
TGTGCCAGCAGTCAAGGGGGAACAAGACCGGGGGAGCAGTTCTTC	CASSQGGTRPGEQFF	-	TRBJ2-1	-	TRBV6-6
TGTGCCAGCAGTAAAGACAGGGAGTCACCCCTCCACTTT	CASSKDRESPLHF	TRBD1	TRBJ1-6	-	TRBV2
TGTGCCAGCAGCCCCAGACTAGCGCCACAGTATTTT	CASSPRLAPQYF	TRBD2	TRBJ2-3	-	TRBV11-2
TGTGCCAGCAGTTATGGGCGGGGGATGACCAAAAACATTCAGTACTTC	CASSYGRGMTKNIQYF	TRBD2	TRBJ2-4	few	TRBV6-5
TGTGCCAGCAGTGAAAGCGGAAACACCATATATTTT	CASSESGNTIYF	-	TRBJ1-3	-	TRBV2
TGTGCCAGCAGTCTGGGACTAACAATCACAGATACGCAGTATTTT	CASSLGLTITDTQYF	TRBD2	TRBJ2-3	few	TRBV7-2
TGTGCCAGCAGACCCCGGACAGGGGGGAACACTGAAGCTTTCTTT	CASRPRTGGNTEAFF	TRBD1	TRBJ1-1	-	TRBV25-1
TGTGCCAGCAGCCCCCAAGGACTGACTAATTCACCCCTCCACTTT	CASSPQGLTNSPLHF	-	TRBJ1-6	-	TRBV5-4